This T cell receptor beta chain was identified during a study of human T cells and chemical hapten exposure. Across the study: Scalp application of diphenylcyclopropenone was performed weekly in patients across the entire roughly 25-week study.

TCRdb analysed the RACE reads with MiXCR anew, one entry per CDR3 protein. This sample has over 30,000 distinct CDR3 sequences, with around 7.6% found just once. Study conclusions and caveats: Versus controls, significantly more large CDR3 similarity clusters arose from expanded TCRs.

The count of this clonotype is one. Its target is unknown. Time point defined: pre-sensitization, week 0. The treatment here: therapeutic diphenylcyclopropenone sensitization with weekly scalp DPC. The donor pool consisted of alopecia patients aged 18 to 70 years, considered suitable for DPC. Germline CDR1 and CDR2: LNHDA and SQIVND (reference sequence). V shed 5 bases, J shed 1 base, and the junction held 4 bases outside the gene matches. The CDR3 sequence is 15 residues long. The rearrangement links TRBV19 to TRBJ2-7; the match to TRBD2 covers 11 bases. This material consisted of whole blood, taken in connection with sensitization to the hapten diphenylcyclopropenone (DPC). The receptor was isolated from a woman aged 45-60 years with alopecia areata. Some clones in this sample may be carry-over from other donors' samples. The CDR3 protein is CASSRLAGGSYEQYF. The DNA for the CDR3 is TGTGCCAGTAGTCGATTAGCGGGAGGGTCCTACGAGCAGTACTTC.